The clone carrying this T cell receptor (beta chain) was picked up a small number of times. The antigen remains unidentified. These data come from a study of blood T cells in healthy people across ages. Trimming cost V 1 base and J 0 bases, with 12 bases left between them. Looked up from germline, CDR1 is LGHNA and CDR2 is YSLEER. This CDR3 has 16 amino acids. A second PCR of about 6 to 12 cycles used a sample-barcoded 5' primer and a J-beta primer mix. In TCRdb, the 5' RACE reads were re-called with MiXCR into one record per CDR3 protein. The sample records about 1.1 million distinct CDR3 sequences, less than 45% being singletons. Study-wide findings and caveats: Both naive CD4+ cell counts and diversity were greater in long-lived donors than in aged donors. TCR beta diversity tracked closely with naive T cell percentage.

The origin of this receptor is a young man in good health. This sequence joins TRBV4-3 and TRBJ1-1; D not resolved. Sequenced input: blood. The CDR3 reads CASSQAPRGVNTEAFF. The CDR3 bases are TGCGCCAGCAGCCAAGCCCCACGAGGAGTGAACACTGAAGCTTTCTTT.